This T cell receptor beta chain was profiled in a study of human T cells and chemical hapten exposure. Trimming took off 3 bases at V and 0 bases at J, with 10 bases between the two ends. The CDR3 extends over 16 amino acids. Germline lookup yields CDR1 SGHRS and CDR2 YFSETQ. Time point of the sample: pre-sensitization, week 0. Treatment denoted: therapeutic diphenylcyclopropenone sensitization with weekly scalp DPC. TCRdb re-analysed the RACE reads in MiXCR, keeping a single row per CDR3 protein. Of under 200,000 distinct CDR3 sequences in the sample, nearly 30% are singletons; the top ten hold nearly 3%.

Sequences were derived from whole blood, sampled in connection with sensitization to the hapten diphenylcyclopropenone (DPC). This TCR came from a woman aged 25 to 39 with alopecia areata. Some clones in this sample may be carry-over from other donors' samples. The chain carries TRBV5-1 and TRBJ1-6; D is unresolved. CDR3 loop: CASSSDASSYNSPLHF. DNA of the CDR3: TGCGCCAGCAGCTCGGACGCTAGCTCCTATAATTCACCCCTCCACTTT.